The next 18 T cell receptor beta chains were all read from a single sample in a study of cytomegalovirus exposure and HLA in healthy donors. Researchers ran the PCR with 60 Vbeta and 13 Jbeta primers. Profiled with immunoSEQ multiplex PCR; TCRdb holds only in-frame clones, not every one. The sample shows 150,000 to 200,000 clones, roughly 73% of them seen only once. Sequencing was carried out using PBMCs. Every receptor here comes from a woman in her twenties or thirties in good health and CMV-seronegative.

In DNA, the CDR3 is TGTGCCACGAGAGGGACAGGGGAAGGGAGATACACAGATACGCAGTATTTT. It translates to CATRGTGEGRYTDTQYF. J is TRBJ2-3 and V is TRBV15, with TRBD1 identical over 10 bases. The CDR3 length is 17 residues. With V trimmed by 9 bases and J by 2 bases, 14 bases remained unmatched. Germline values: CDR1 LNHNV, CDR2 YYDKDF (reference sequence).

Only one count was recorded for this clone. The rearrangement joins TRBV11-2 to TRBJ1-1; 7 nucleotides match TRBD1. Trimming cost V 5 bases and J 11 bases; bases outside gene matches: 8. CDR3 length equals 12 residues. CDR1 is SGHAT and CDR2 is FQNNGV in the germline V gene. The CDR3 nucleotides are TGTGCCAGCAGCCCCCGGGACAGATCGGCTTTCTTT. It specifies CASSPRDRSAFF.

This clone was picked up a small number of times. J is TRBJ2-7 and V is TRBV5-3; D uncertain. TRBV5-3 is reported as an ORF; its role is uncertain. The CDR3 sequence is 12 residues long. V shed 2 bases and J shed 1 base, with 4 bases lying between them. DNA for the CDR3: TGTGCCAGAAGCTTTTCGTCCTACGAGCAGTACTTC. Encoded protein: CARSFSSYEQYF.

This chain links TRBV28 with TRBJ1-2; D ambiguous. Trimming removed 3 bases at V and 8 bases at J, with 13 bases between. The CDR3 is 13 residues long. Germline V lookup: CDR1 MDHEN, CDR2 SYDVKM. The CDR3 here is CASSFPLSPGYTF. The CDR3 nucleotides are TGTGCCAGCAGTTTCCCTCTAAGCCCGGGCTACACCTTC.

This CDR3 reads CASRRQDWGYTF. The CDR3 DNA reads TGTGCCAGCAGAAGACAGGATTGGGGCTACACCTTC. The rearrangement uses TRBV2 and TRBJ1-2; tentatively, D is TRBD1 (6 bases). V gave up 6 bases and J gave up 8 bases, with 13 bases separating them. Germline V gives CDR1 SNHLY, CDR2 FYNNEI. The length of the CDR3 is 12 residues.

The chain joins TRBV18 to TRBJ1-1; a possible D gene is TRBD1 (6 bases). The CDR3 totals 17 residues. Per germline, CDR1 KGHSH and CDR2 LQKENI. Trimming cost V 0 bases and J 5 bases, with 19 bases left between them. The CDR3 here is CASSPPNAGARRTEAFF. CDR3 nucleotide sequence: TGTGCCAGCTCACCACCGAATGCGGGGGCGCGTCGGACTGAAGCTTTCTTT.

The V gene is TRBV5-3, the J gene TRBJ2-6, with 10 bases lining up with TRBD1. TRBV5-3 is an open reading frame, and its role is uncertain. The CDR3 is 18 residues long. The V gene end was trimmed by 0 bases and the J gene end by 0 bases; junction bases not matched to a gene: 3. CDR3 nucleotide sequence: TGTGCCAGAAGCTTGGCGGGACAGGGGTGCTCTGGGGCCAACGTCCTGACTTTC. Protein sequence: CARSLAGQGCSGANVLTF.

The V gene is TRBV5-1, the J gene TRBJ1-4; 8 positions agree with TRBD1. The CDR3 contains 17 residues. The germline CDR1 and CDR2 sequences are SGHRS and YFSETQ. V shed 4 bases and J 0 bases; nucleotides not matched to a gene: 8. The CDR3 DNA follows: TGCGCCAGCAGCCCTCTGACAGGGGCGTCAACTAATGAAAAACTGTTTTTT. Amino acids: CASSPLTGASTNEKLFF.

V and J are TRBV5-1 and TRBJ1-4; 12 nucleotides agree with TRBD1. Losses at the gene ends were 4 bases for V and 6 bases for J; bases not matched to a gene: 7. CDR1 SGHRS and CDR2 YFSETQ come from the germline V gene. This CDR3 contains 16 residues. Here the CDR3 reads CASSRDRGRTDEKLFF. In DNA form, the CDR3 reads TGCGCCAGCAGCCGGGACAGGGGGCGAACGGATGAAAAACTGTTTTTT.

The sample holds many counts of this clone. The rearrangement uses TRBV4-2 and TRBJ2-1; 9 bases are a match to TRBD2. CDR1 LGHNA and CDR2 YNFKEQ come from the germline V gene. V shed 4 bases, J shed 5 bases, and the junction held 6 bases outside the gene matches. This CDR3 contains 15 residues. As DNA, the CDR3 is TGTGCCAGCAGCCTTAGCGGGGGCTTGAACAATGAGCAGTTCTTC. Protein sequence: CASSLSGGLNNEQFF.

The rearrangement uses TRBV5-4 and TRBJ2-1; 7 bases map to TRBD1. The trim removed 10 bases at V and 3 bases at J, leaving 13 bases unmatched. CDR3 length: 15 amino acids. Germline V CDR1 and CDR2: SGHNT, YYREEE (reference sequence). CDR3 sequence: CAYRTGTESYNEQFF. CDR3 bases: TGTGCCTACCGGACCGGGACAGAAAGCTACAATGAGCAGTTCTTC.

The sample holds one count of this clone. The V call is TRBV5-1, the J call TRBJ1-4; D is possibly TRBD1 (5 bases). Deletions cut 6 bases from V and 8 bases from J, with 17 bases between. CDR1 is SGHRS, CDR2 YFSETQ, per germline. This CDR3 has 14 residues. The CDR3 region is CASTAGGFGEKLFF. The CDR3 DNA reads as TGCGCCAGCACAGCGGGGGGATTTGGAGAAAAACTGTTTTTT.

This clone was seen a handful of times. The V gene is TRBV7-2, the J gene TRBJ1-1, with TRBD1 as a possible D gene (5 bases). The germline V gene has CDR1 SGHTA and CDR2 FQGNSA. V lost 3 bases, J lost 11 bases, and 13 bases lay in between. CDR3 length: 12 residues. In nucleotides, the CDR3 is TGTGCCAGCAGCTTCTCGACAGCGTGGGCTTTCTTT. Translated: CASSFSTAWAFF.

The chain carries TRBV6-8 and TRBJ1-2; 7 nucleotides align to TRBD1. Germline V gives CDR1 MNHGY, CDR2 SAAAGT. This CDR3 spans 14 amino acids. The V gene end was trimmed by 0 bases and the J gene end by 8 bases; junction bases not matched to a gene: 6. CDR3 region: CASSYSGRGIGYTF. The CDR3 region has the DNA TGTGCCAGCAGTTACTCTGGCAGGGGGATCGGCTACACCTTC.

This clone has only one observation. The chain links TRBV5-6 to TRBJ1-2; weak D call: TRBD1 (6 bases). The V end lost 1 base, the J end lost 4 bases, and 11 bases lay between the germline ends. CDR1 and CDR2 (germline): SGHDT, YYEEEE. The CDR3 totals 14 residues. The CDR3 loop is CASSLRTAFYGYTF. The CDR3 nucleotides read TGTGCCAGCAGCTTGAGGACAGCATTCTATGGCTACACCTTC. Full variable domain (rest looked up from reference TRBV5-6 and TRBJ1-2): DAGVTQSPTHLIKTRGQQVTLRCSPKSGHDTVSWYQQALGQGPQFIFQYYEEEERQRGNFPDRFSGHQFPNYSSELNVNALLLGDSALYLCASSLRTAFYGYTFGSGTRLTVV.

There are a few counts of this clone. This rearrangement joins TRBV7-2 to TRBJ2-6; D not certain. The CDR3 is made up of 15 amino acids. Germline loops: CDR1 SGHTA, CDR2 FQGNSA. The V and J ends lost 1 base and 0 bases respectively, with 4 bases between them. CDR3 sequence (DNA): TGTGCCAGCAGCTTAGTAGCCTCTGGGGCCAACGTCCTGACTTTC. Its protein is CASSLVASGANVLTF. The variable domain in full, completed from reference TRBV7-2 and TRBJ2-6, reads GAGVSQSPSNKVTEKGKDVELRCDPISGHTALYWYRQSLGQGLEFLIYFQGNSAPDKSGLPSDRFSAERTGGSVSTLTIQRTQQEDSAVYLCASSLVASGANVLTFGAGSRLTVL.

This clone was seen just once. The chain couples TRBV2 to TRBJ1-2; 7 positions agree with TRBD1. The CDR3 has 14 residues. V lost 5 bases to trimming and J lost 0 bases; unmatched junction nucleotides: 3. The germline CDR1 and CDR2 sequences are SNHLY and FYNNEI. This CDR3 is CASSRDRTNYGYTF. Written as DNA, the CDR3 is TGTGCCAGCAGTCGGGACAGAACTAACTATGGCTACACCTTC.

The chain joins TRBV6-1 to TRBJ2-2, with TRBD2 matching over 13 bases. After removal of 6 bases from V and 5 bases from J, the junction contained 3 bases not matched to a gene. Looked up from germline, CDR1 is MNHNS and CDR2 is SASEGT. This CDR3 has 15 amino acids. The CDR3 DNA sequence: TGTGCCAGCAGGGGGACTAGCGGGGCTACCGGGGAGCTGTTTTTT. Encoded protein: CASRGTSGATGELFF.